A selection of T cell receptor beta chains follows, all from one sample in a study of T cell responses to AZD1222 COVID-19 vaccine. Assay used: immunoSEQ multiplex PCR; TCRdb lists only in-frame clones, some missing. The sample holds some 80,000 clones; approximately 88% are singletons and the top ten take 9% to 10%. This specimen consisted of peripheral blood, obtained 28 days after the second dose of the MenACWY control vaccine. The receptors were sampled from an adult who received the MenACWY meningococcal vaccine as a control. Both conserved end residues are part of each CDR3. D genes are given only for firm matches. Size tells how often a clone was seen (once, few, many) or the class of an expanded clone, and some rows leave it out.

>TRBJ2-7|TRBV5-1|.|.
TGCGCCAGCAGCTTGGGTGGCAGGGCTTCCCACGAGCAGTACTTC
CASSLGGRASHEQYF
>TRBJ1-6|TRBV5-5|.|.
TGTGCCAGCAGCTTGGAAGATAAGGGTTCACCCCTCCACTTT
CASSLEDKGSPLHF
>TRBJ2-7|TRBV6-1|.|.
TGTGCCAGCAGTGAAACGTCCTACGAGCAGTACTTC
CASSETSYEQYF
>TRBJ2-1|TRBV12-3/TRBV12-4|.|.
TGTGCCAGCAGTTACAGTTACAATGAGCAGTTCTTC
CASSYSYNEQFF
>TRBJ2-4|TRBV5-6|.|.
TGTGCCAGCAGCTTGGGATTAGCCAAAAACATTCAGTACTTC
CASSLGLAKNIQYF
>TRBJ1-1|TRBV13|.|.
TGTGCCAGCAGCTTCCGCAATCTTCCTGAAGCTTTCTTT
CASSFRNLPEAFF
>TRBJ2-7|TRBV5-6|.|.
TGTGCCAGCAGCCGCGGGACACTCTACGAGCAGTACTTC
CASSRGTLYEQYF
>TRBJ1-1|TRBV2|.|.
TGTGCCAGCACGAGAGGGGAGCGGACTGAAGCTTTCTTT
CASTRGERTEAFF
>TRBJ1-5|TRBV28|.|.
TGTGCCAGCAGTTTAATTGGGGGGAGGGGGGAGGGCAATCAGCCCCAGCATTTT
CASSLIGGRGEGNQPQHF
>TRBJ2-5|TRBV9|.|.
TGTGCCAGCAGCTCATCGACCGCCGGGGGAGAGACCCAGTACTTC
CASSSSTAGGETQYF
>TRBJ2-3|TRBV3-1/TRBV3-2|.|TRBD2
TGTGCCAGCAGCCAAGGGGTAAGAGGACTAGCGGTTGCAAACACAGATACGCAGTATTTT
CASSQGVRGLAVANTDTQYF
>TRBJ2-2|TRBV12-5|.|TRBD1
TGTGCTAGTGGCCCGGGACAGGGAGGGAGCACCGGGGAGCTGTTTTTT
CASGPGQGGSTGELFF
>TRBJ1-6|TRBV6-2/TRBV6-3|once|.
TGTGCCAGCAGTTACTCTGGGACGATTATTTCACCCCTCCACTTT
CASSYSGTIISPLHF
>TRBJ2-7|TRBV24-1|.|.
TGTGCCACCAGTGATCAATCCCTCTTCGAGCAGTACTTC
CATSDQSLFEQYF